This TCR beta chain came from a study of ipilimumab plus nivolumab after autologous stem cell transplantation. The overall study: Patients received a median of roughly five ipilimumab and eight or nine nivolumab doses.

Generated by immunoSEQ multiplex PCR, the TCRdb table keeps only in-frame clones and is missing some. The sample consists of some 43,000 clones, about 88% of them appearing once. The germline gives CDR1 KGHSH, CDR2 LQKENI. The CDR3 has 14 residues. J gave up 6 bases and V 3 bases, and 5 bases lay outside the gene matches. The material sequenced was PBMCs, taken in a trial of ipilimumab plus nivolumab as post-transplant consolidation. The gene calls are TRBV18 and TRBJ2-7; TRBD1 agrees at 10 bases. The origin of this receptor is a male donor with multiple myeloma. The CDR3 here is CASSPPGQGPEQYF. The CDR3 coding sequence is TGTGCCAGCTCACCTCCGGGACAGGGGCCCGAGCAGTACTTC. Filled out from reference TRBV18 and TRBJ2-7, the complete variable domain reads NAGVMQNPRHLVRRRGQEARLRCSPMKGHSHVYWYRQLPEEGLKFMVYLQKENIIDESGMPKERFSAEFPKEGPSILRIQQVVRGDSAAYFCASSPPGQGPEQYFGPGTRLTVT.